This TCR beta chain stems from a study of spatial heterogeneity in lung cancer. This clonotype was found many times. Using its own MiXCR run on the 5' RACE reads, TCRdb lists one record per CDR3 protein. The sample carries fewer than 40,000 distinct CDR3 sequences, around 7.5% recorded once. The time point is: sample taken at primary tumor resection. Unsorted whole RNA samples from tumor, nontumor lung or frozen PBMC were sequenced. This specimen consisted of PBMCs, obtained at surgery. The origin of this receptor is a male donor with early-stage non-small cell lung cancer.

CDR3 region: CASRPTGANVLTF. CDR3 in DNA: TGTGCCAGCAGACCTACTGGGGCCAACGTCCTGACTTTC. The chain is built from TRBV12-3 or TRBV12-4 and TRBJ2-6; D is unresolved. The CDR3 contains 13 residues. V shed 6 bases and J shed 2 bases, with 5 bases lying between them.